These T cell receptor beta chains were read from a single sample in a study of T cell responses to AZD1222 COVID-19 vaccine. The table came from immunoSEQ multiplex PCR; TCRdb's copy has only in-frame clones and leaves some out. The data contain 130,000 to 150,000 clones, less than 95% of them singletons. The source was peripheral blood, collected on day 0 of AZD1222 vaccination. The receptor set was obtained from an adult in good health. CDR3s include the opening cysteine and the closing phenylalanine or tryptophan. Each record gives: CDR3 protein, CDR3 DNA, J gene, D gene, V gene, clone size. A D gene is named only where the DNA matches it firmly. Not all rows give a size; the values are once, few, many and, for expanded clones, a class.

CASSEKGMGEQYF | TGTGCCAGCAGTGAAAAGGGGATGGGCGAGCAGTACTTC | TRBJ2-7 | - | TRBV2 | -
CASSAMRFGYTF | TGTGCCAGCAGTGCGATGCGGTTTGGCTACACCTTC | TRBJ1-2 | - | TRBV25-1 | -
CASSSLTSGRTDTQYF | TGTGCCAGCAGCTCCCTGACTAGCGGGCGGACAGATACGCAGTATTTT | TRBJ2-3 | TRBD2 | TRBV11-2 | -
CASSTFSGIVSPLHF | TGTGCCAGCAGCACTTTCTCCGGGATCGTTTCACCCCTCCACTTT | TRBJ1-6 | - | TRBV9 | -
CASSQDDVGGPLWEQYF | TGCGCCAGCAGCCAAGATGACGTGGGAGGGCCACTTTGGGAGCAGTACTTC | TRBJ2-7 | TRBD2 | TRBV4-3 | -
CASSLDRGSYGYTF | TGCGCCAGCAGCCTTGACAGGGGATCCTATGGCTACACCTTC | TRBJ1-2 | TRBD1 | TRBV4-1 | -
CATSDWGGADSANEQFF | TGTGCCACCAGTGATTGGGGAGGGGCAGACTCCGCCAATGAGCAGTTCTTC | TRBJ2-1 | TRBD2 | TRBV24-1 | -
CASSLPGTGELFF | TGTGCCAGCAGCTTGCCAGGGACCGGGGAGCTGTTTTTT | TRBJ2-2 | - | TRBV7-3 | -
CASNSQRVGGRDGYTF | TGTGCCAGCAACTCCCAAAGGGTGGGGGGGCGCGACGGCTACACCTTC | TRBJ1-2 | - | TRBV7-8 | -
CASSFGDRGEKLFF | TGCGCCAGCAGCTTCGGGGACAGGGGAGAAAAACTGTTTTTT | TRBJ1-4 | TRBD1 | TRBV5-1 | once
CASSEYKGPAGYTF | TGTGCCAGCAGTGAATACAAGGGCCCGGCGGGCTACACCTTC | TRBJ1-2 | - | TRBV25-1 | -
CATSDFTSSGNTIYF | TGTGCCACCAGTGATTTCACAAGCTCTGGAAACACCATATATTTT | TRBJ1-3 | - | TRBV24-1 | -
CASSFAGRDTEAFF | TGCGCCAGCAGCTTCGCAGGGAGGGACACTGAAGCTTTCTTT | TRBJ1-1 | - | TRBV5-1 | -
CASSEGLAYEQYF | TGTGCCAGCAGCGAAGGACTCGCCTACGAGCAGTACTTC | TRBJ2-7 | - | TRBV9 | -
CAWSVPGVRNSPLHF | TGTGCCTGGAGTGTCCCGGGGGTGAGGAATTCACCCCTCCACTTT | TRBJ1-6 | - | TRBV30 | -
CAISESRGSAGSANKLDSPLHF | TGTGCCATCAGTGAGTCGAGAGGGTCCGCGGGCAGCGCGAATAAGTTGGATTCACCCCTCCACTTT | TRBJ1-6 | - | TRBV10-3 | -
CASSLGGGQPQHF | TGTGCCAGCAGTTTAGGAGGAGGTCAGCCCCAGCATTTT | TRBJ1-5 | - | TRBV12-3/TRBV12-4 | once
CASSARQGANTEAFF | TGTGCCAGCAGCGCCAGACAGGGTGCGAACACTGAAGCTTTCTTT | TRBJ1-1 | TRBD1 | TRBV9 | -
CASSQDMRVGEAFF | TGTGCCAGCAGCCAAGATATGCGTGTGGGTGAAGCTTTCTTT | TRBJ1-1 | - | TRBV3-1/TRBV3-2 | -
CASGLVLGRGGHEQYF | TGTGCTAGTGGTTTGGTATTGGGAAGGGGGGGCCACGAGCAGTACTTC | TRBJ2-7 | - | TRBV12-5 | -
CASSSKGMDEKLFF | TGTGCCAGTAGTAGTAAGGGGATGGATGAAAAACTGTTTTTT | TRBJ1-4 | - | TRBV19 | -
CASSPGSGHRRSRGTDTQYF | TGTGCCAGCAGCCCGGGGTCGGGACACAGGAGGAGCAGGGGCACAGATACGCAGTATTTT | TRBJ2-3 | - | TRBV3-1/TRBV3-2 | -
CASSPTPTGEQYF | TGTGCCAGCAGCCCTACCCCGACGGGTGAGCAGTACTTC | TRBJ2-7 | - | TRBV7-6 | -
CASRADPNTGELFF | TGTGCCAGCAGAGCGGATCCGAACACCGGGGAGCTGTTTTTT | TRBJ2-2 | - | TRBV27 | -
CASSLETGAGANVLTF | TGTGCCAGCAGCTTAGAAACGGGAGCTGGGGCCAACGTCCTGACTTTC | TRBJ2-6 | - | TRBV7-8 | once
CASSLGVAENEQFF | TGCGCCAGCAGCTTGGGGGTAGCGGAAAATGAGCAGTTCTTC | TRBJ2-1 | - | TRBV5-1 | -
CASSLDGIPNNEQFF | TGCGCCAGCAGCTTGGACGGTATACCGAACAATGAGCAGTTCTTC | TRBJ2-1 | - | TRBV5-1 | -
CASSPRLGGGGRYTF | TGTGCCAGCAGCCCCCGCCTCGGCGGGGGTGGTAGATACACCTTC | TRBJ1-2 | - | TRBV5-5 | once
CASSFTGRIHEQYF | TGTGCCAGCAGCTTTACAGGGAGAATCCACGAGCAGTACTTC | TRBJ2-7 | - | TRBV5-4 | once
CASSRDRLETQYF | TGTGCCAGCAGCCGGGACAGATTAGAGACCCAGTACTTC | TRBJ2-5 | TRBD1 | TRBV3-1/TRBV3-2 | -
CASSERQGLNTEAFF | TGTGCCAGCAGCGAACGGCAGGGTCTGAACACTGAAGCTTTCTTT | TRBJ1-1 | - | TRBV5-4 | -
CAWKGQGKNEKLFF | TGTGCCTGGAAGGGGCAGGGTAAAAATGAAAAACTGTTTTTT | TRBJ1-4 | - | TRBV30 | -
CASSGDAGRSYNEQFF | TGTGCCAGCAGCGGAGATGCGGGCCGCTCCTACAATGAGCAGTTCTTC | TRBJ2-1 | - | TRBV9 | once
CASRGQGRGEQFF | TGTGCCAGCAGAGGACAGGGCAGGGGGGAGCAGTTCTTC | TRBJ2-1 | TRBD1 | TRBV14 | -
CASSATGDMNTEAFF | TGCGCCAGCAGCGCCACAGGAGACATGAACACTGAAGCTTTCTTT | TRBJ1-1 | - | TRBV5-1 | -
CATSLAGGPRDEQFF | TGTGCCACCAGTTTAGCGGGAGGGCCTAGGGATGAGCAGTTCTTC | TRBJ2-1 | TRBD2 | TRBV24-1 | -
CSASLGLGDTDTQYF | TGCAGTGCTAGTCTGGGACTAGGGGACACAGATACGCAGTATTTT | TRBJ2-3 | TRBD2 | TRBV20-1 | -
CASSQDVGSANTDTQYF | TGCGCCAGCAGCCAAGATGTAGGGAGCGCCAACACAGATACGCAGTATTTT | TRBJ2-3 | - | TRBV4-3 | once
CASSEEVAWGNTGELFF | TGTGCCAGCAGCGAGGAGGTAGCTTGGGGGAACACCGGGGAGCTGTTTTTT | TRBJ2-2 | - | TRBV11-3 | -
CAWSVLWKDGYTF | TGTGCCTGGAGTGTACTCTGGAAGGATGGCTACACCTTC | TRBJ1-2 | - | TRBV30 | once
CASSIGRGYTEAFF | TGTGCCAGCAGCATCGGGAGGGGGTACACTGAAGCTTTCTTT | TRBJ1-1 | - | TRBV21-1 | -
CASSSLSNSPLHF | TGCGCCAGCAGTTCCCTAAGCAATTCACCCCTCCACTTT | TRBJ1-6 | - | TRBV5-1 | -
CASSSLAGGQDTQYF | TGCGCCAGCAGCTCTCTAGCGGGGGGGCAAGATACGCAGTATTTT | TRBJ2-3 | TRBD2 | TRBV5-1 | -
CASSSRLGTGRYGYTF | TGTGCCAGCAGCTCAAGACTGGGCACAGGGAGGTATGGCTACACCTTC | TRBJ1-2 | - | TRBV7-9 | -
CASSLDSGTYNEQFF | TGTGCCAGCAGCTTAGATTCGGGGACCTACAATGAGCAGTTCTTC | TRBJ2-1 | - | TRBV7-8 | -
CAWSVGLHTRYF | TGTGCCTGGAGTGTAGGACTCCACACGCGGTACTTC | TRBJ2-7 | - | TRBV30 | -
CASSLTRTGEAFF | TGTGCCAGCAGTTTAACAAGGACAGGGGAAGCTTTCTTT | TRBJ1-1 | TRBD1 | TRBV12-3/TRBV12-4 | -
CASSLPSEQYF | TGTGCCAGCAGCCTTCCCTCCGAGCAGTACTTC | TRBJ2-7 | - | TRBV3-1/TRBV3-2 | -
CATSEMGRETQYF | TGTGCCACCAGTGAGATGGGTCGAGAGACCCAGTACTTC | TRBJ2-5 | - | TRBV24-1 | -
CASSSSGGAYNEQFF | TGCGCCAGCAGCTCCAGCGGGGGGGCTTACAATGAGCAGTTCTTC | TRBJ2-1 | TRBD2 | TRBV5-1 | few
CASRGLASSYNEQFF | TGTGCCAGCAGGGGACTAGCGAGCTCCTACAATGAGCAGTTCTTC | TRBJ2-1 | TRBD2 | TRBV6-5 | once
CAISESELAGNEQFF | TGTGCCATCAGTGAGTCGGAACTAGCGGGGAATGAGCAGTTCTTC | TRBJ2-1 | TRBD2 | TRBV10-3 | -
CASTQGGGSTDTQYF | TGTGCCAGCACCCAAGGGGGGGGGAGCACAGATACGCAGTATTTT | TRBJ2-3 | - | TRBV3-1/TRBV3-2 | -
CASSTGQGHFEKLFF | TGTGCCAGCAGCACGGGACAGGGACACTTTGAAAAACTGTTTTTT | TRBJ1-4 | TRBD1 | TRBV13 | -
CASSYGTAGPGYTF | TGTGCCAGCAGTTATGGGACAGCCGGGCCGGGCTACACCTTC | TRBJ1-2 | TRBD1 | TRBV6-5 | once
CASSPRTSGTDTQYF | TGTGCCAGCAGCCCGCGGACTAGCGGCACAGATACGCAGTATTTT | TRBJ2-3 | TRBD2 | TRBV7-2 | -
CASSQVSLVADTQYF | TGTGCCAGCAGCCAAGTTAGTCTAGTGGCTGATACGCAGTATTTT | TRBJ2-3 | - | TRBV4-2 | -
CASSSPGGTTNEKLFF | TGTGCCAGCAGCTCCCCAGGGGGCACGACTAATGAAAAACTGTTTTTT | TRBJ1-4 | TRBD1 | TRBV11-3 | -
CASSPMSGLTGELFF | TGTGCCAGCAGCCCGATGAGTGGTTTAACCGGGGAGCTGTTTTTT | TRBJ2-2 | - | TRBV7-2 | -
CASSPSGGNYGYTF | TGTGCCAGCAGCCCCTCGGGCGGGAACTATGGCTACACCTTC | TRBJ1-2 | - | TRBV7-8 | -